This TCR beta chain was identified during a study of early T cells in non-severe SARS-CoV-2 infection. The V gene end was trimmed by 0 bases and the J gene end by 1 base; junction bases not matched to a gene: 4. In germline, CDR1 is SGDLS, CDR2 YYNGEE. The CDR3 totals 15 residues. This clonotype was picked up a small number of times. The protocol attached unique molecular identifiers to individual cDNA molecules. TCRdb re-called the 5' RACE reads with MiXCR, one entry per CDR3 protein. The sample includes more than 75,000 distinct CDR3 sequences, approximately 13% of them seen just once. Sample: whole blood. The origin of this receptor is an adult who was a healthcare worker with PCR-confirmed SARS-CoV-2 infection or an uninfected control (not recorded which). This chain uses TRBV9 with TRBJ2-7; 7 bases match TRBD2. CDR3: CASSVGAGVSYEQYF. CDR3 nucleotide sequence: TGTGCCAGCAGCGTAGGCGCGGGAGTATCCTACGAGCAGTACTTC. Looking up the rest from reference TRBV9 and TRBJ2-7 gives the full variable domain: DSGVTQTPKHLITATGQRVTLRCSPRSGDLSVYWYQQSLDQGLQFLIQYYNGEERAKGNILERFSAQQFPDLHSELNLSSLELGDSALYFCASSVGAGVSYEQYFGPGTRLTVT.